These T cell receptor beta chains were read from a single sample in a study of T cell responses to AZD1222 COVID-19 vaccine. The assay was immunoSEQ multiplex PCR, and TCRdb's table has in-frame clones only and misses some. The sample lists fewer than 150,000 clones, roughly 91% seen once, with around 5% in the top ten. The input for sequencing was peripheral blood, taken 28 days after the second AZD1222 dose. Receptors were obtained from an adult who received the AZD1222 COVID-19 vaccine. CDR3s include the opening cysteine and the closing phenylalanine or tryptophan. Each record gives: D gene, clone size, J gene, V gene, CDR3 DNA, CDR3 protein. A D gene is named only where the DNA matches it firmly. Clone size is given for some rows only: seen once, a few or many times, or a class if the clone is expanded.

TRBD2	.	TRBJ2-1	TRBV29-1	TGCAGTTGTCAAAGGACTAGCGGGAGGGGAGGTATCTATGAGCAGTTCTTC	CSCQRTSGRGGIYEQFF
.	.	TRBJ1-1	TRBV6-5	TGTGCCAGCAGTTACTTGGGTGAAGCTTTCTTT	CASSYLGEAFF
.	.	TRBJ2-7	TRBV6-5	TGTGCCAGCACCCAAGGGCAGGGAGCCTACGAGCAGTACTTC	CASTQGQGAYEQYF
TRBD1	.	TRBJ1-1	TRBV7-6	TGTGCCAGCAGCACCAGGGGGCCGGCTGAAGCTTTCTTT	CASSTRGPAEAFF
.	.	TRBJ1-2	TRBV4-3	TGCGCCAGCAGCCCCGGGGGGAGCTATGGCTACACCTTC	CASSPGGSYGYTF
TRBD2	.	TRBJ2-1	TRBV7-2	TGTGCCAGCAGCTTAGGAGATCTAGCGGGAGGACGTCAGTTCTTC	CASSLGDLAGGRQFF
TRBD1	.	TRBJ2-7	TRBV6-5	TGTGCCAGCAGAAGGGGAGGACAGGGCGCCTACGAGCAGTACTTC	CASRRGGQGAYEQYF
TRBD1	once	TRBJ2-2	TRBV27	TGTGCCAGCAGTAATAGGGGACAGGGAGGGGAGCTGTTTTTT	CASSNRGQGGELFF
.	once	TRBJ1-4	TRBV5-1	TGCGCCAGCAGCTCGGGACGGCGCTCGAATGAAAAACTGTTTTTT	CASSSGRRSNEKLFF
TRBD2	.	TRBJ2-1	TRBV6-2/TRBV6-3	TGTGCCAGCAGTGCCCTGGGACTAGACTACAATGAGCAGTTCTTC	CASSALGLDYNEQFF
.	.	TRBJ2-3	TRBV19	TGTGCCAGTACCGTGGGGGTGAGGACAGATACGCAGTATTTT	CASTVGVRTDTQYF
.	.	TRBJ1-4	TRBV18	TGTGCCAGCTCACCACCGGACGGGGATGGAGAAAAACTGTTTTTT	CASSPPDGDGEKLFF
TRBD1	once	TRBJ2-3	TRBV5-4	TGTGCCAGCAGTTGGACAGGGACCACAGATACGCAGTATTTT	CASSWTGTTDTQYF
.	.	TRBJ1-2	TRBV2	TGTGCCAGCAGTGAAACGGGTTCGGGGGGGAGCTATGGCTACACCTTC	CASSETGSGGSYGYTF
.	.	TRBJ2-5	TRBV7-8	TGTGCCAGCAGCCTGATTGCCCCTGGGGAGACCCAGTACTTC	CASSLIAPGETQYF
TRBD1	.	TRBJ2-7	TRBV29-1	TGCAGCGTTGAGGCCCCGGGGACAGGGACCTCCTACGAGCAGTACTTC	CSVEAPGTGTSYEQYF